This T cell receptor (beta chain) was profiled in a study of T cell responses to AZD1222 COVID-19 vaccine. Whole-study context: Second-dose intervals near 4 or 12 weeks were combined. Findings and caveats of the study: Spike regions recognized by vaccine-associated CD4 TCRs spanned the protein, led by 160-218 and 743-854. Baseline seropositivity occurred in only a handful of AZD1222 recipients.

The data were produced by immunoSEQ multiplex PCR, yet TCRdb's version contains in-frame clones alone and is incomplete. The table includes about 130,000 clones, approximately 83% detected once. The sample holds one count of this clone. Its specificity is not known. V dropped 0 bases and J dropped 2 bases, with 14 bases sitting between them. From germline, CDR1 is MGHRA and CDR2 YSYEKL. The CDR3 totals 17 residues. The sample consisted of peripheral blood, taken on day 0 of AZD1222 vaccination. The chain has TRBV4-1 and TRBJ1-5; maybe TRBD1 (5 bases). The origin of this receptor is an adult in good health. The CDR3 is CASSQDKGGRGNQPQHF. CDR3 nucleotide sequence: TGCGCCAGCAGCCAAGATAAGGGAGGCAGGGGCAATCAGCCCCAGCATTTT.